This T cell receptor beta chain was sequenced in a study of vaccination effects on CD4 cells after COVID-19. On the study more broadly: Post-vaccine sample collection fell at a median of 72 days after the second dose. Study-level findings and limits: Both infection-induced and vaccine-induced clones contracted markedly at late post-vaccination timepoints.

The table came from immunoSEQ multiplex PCR; TCRdb's copy has only in-frame clones and leaves some out. The sample shows 22,000 or so clones, approximately 79% of them seen only once. Concerning this clone: As yet, its antigen is unknown.

Expansion with viral peptide pools was applied to antigen-specific CD4+ T cells by the ViraFEST assay prior to sequencing. Once cultured for approximately ten days, the cells underwent separation to obtain CD4+ T cells. Each participant was administered two doses of either the BNT162b2 or the mRNA-1273 vaccine. People in the vaccine group had not been infected with SARS-CoV-2 before, and their nucleocapsid antibodies were negative. CDR1 is SSHAT, CDR2 FNYEAQ, per germline (reference sequence). After removal of 5 bases from V and 2 bases from J, the junction contained 6 bases not matched to a gene. The CDR3 spans 15 residues.

The V and J genes are TRBV7-7 and TRBJ2-5; 9 bases match TRBD1. Sample: CD4+ T cells from PBMCs cultured with HCoV-229E spike peptides, taken after COVID-19 vaccination. The source is a human donor who received a COVID-19 vaccine. Here the CDR3 reads CASSAQQGAQETQYF. In DNA form, the CDR3 reads TGTGCCAGCAGCGCTCAACAGGGGGCTCAAGAGACCCAGTACTTC.